This record covers a single TCR beta chain. This sample is drawn from a study of blood T cell repertoires in COVID-19. Looking at the study overall: The cDNA or gDNA used as material had been derived from T cells, B-cell-depleted T cells, or PBMCs.

The repertoire was sequenced with immunoSEQ multiplex PCR; TCRdb's copy has only in-frame clones and lacks some. The data contain roughly 250,000 clones, 75% to 95% of them seen just once; the ten biggest clones take up about 1.9%. The CDR3 consists of 16 residues. The germline gives CDR1 SGHTA, CDR2 FQGTGA. Trimming removed 5 bases at V and 1 base at J, with 16 bases between. The rearrangement joins TRBV7-3 to TRBJ2-3; tentatively, D is TRBD2 (6 bases). The clonotype comes from a woman aged 18-29 years who had recovered from COVID-19. The sequencing input was PBMCs or T cells enriched from blood (not recorded which). The CDR3 sequence is CASSLGGVFGTDTQYF. For the CDR3, the DNA is TGTGCCAGCAGCCTCGGGGGAGTGTTTGGCACAGATACGCAGTATTTT.